The rows below give T cell receptor beta chains drawn from one sample of a study of blood T cell repertoires in COVID-19. Generated by immunoSEQ multiplex PCR, the TCRdb table keeps only in-frame clones and is missing some. This sample has approximately 19,000 clones, with around 90% found just once. Sequenced sample: peripheral blood. The receptor source for this set is a human donor in a cohort sampled during active COVID-19. Each CDR3 is given with its conserved first and last residue. A D gene is named only where the DNA matches it firmly. Some rows mark clone size as missing; the rest say once, few, many or name a class of expanded clone.

>TRBV7-3|16|-|TRBJ1-1|TRBD1
TGTGCCAGCAGCTTGAGCGCCGGGACAGGGGGCACTGAAGCTTTCTTT
CASSLSAGTGGTEAFF
>TRBV10-3|12|-|TRBJ1-2|TRBD1
TGTGCCTCAGAGTCAGGGGGGTATGGCTACACCTTC
CASESGGYGYTF
>TRBV5-1|20|-|TRBJ2-1|-
TGCGCCAGCAGCTTGACCCCCCAATTACAGGGCGGTACCGACGACAATGAGCAGTTCTTC
CASSLTPQLQGGTDDNEQFF
>TRBV3-1/TRBV3-2|15|-|TRBJ2-5|-
TGTGCCAGCAGCCAAGGTAGAAAGACACAAGAGACCCAGTACTTC
CASSQGRKTQETQYF
>TRBV5-1|16|-|TRBJ2-1|TRBD2
TGCGCCAGCAGCTTCTATGGCGGGGGGGCCCCCAATGAGCAGTTCTTC
CASSFYGGGAPNEQFF
>TRBV5-1|16|-|TRBJ2-3|-
TGCGCCAGCAGCTGGGCCCCAGGGATGAGCACAGATACGCAGTATTTT
CASSWAPGMSTDTQYF
>TRBV5-8|19|-|TRBJ1-2|TRBD1
TGTGCCAGCAGCTTGGCCCCGAACAGGGGCCTATCCGCTAACTATGGCTACACCTTC
CASSLAPNRGLSANYGYTF
>TRBV6-5|14|-|TRBJ2-2|-
TGTGCCAGCGAGAGCAGGGATGATGGCGGGGAGCTGTTTTTT
CASESRDDGGELFF
>TRBV3-1/TRBV3-2|15|-|TRBJ1-5|-
TGTGCCAGCAGCCAAGACGGGACAAGCAATCAGCCCCAGCATTTT
CASSQDGTSNQPQHF
>TRBV20-1|13|-|TRBJ1-5|-
TGCAGTGCTAGTGGCCAGGGTAATCAGCCCCAGCATTTT
CSASGQGNQPQHF
>TRBV7-8|14|-|TRBJ1-4|TRBD1
TGTGCCAGCAGCTCGGGACAGGGGAATGAAAAACTGTTTTTT
CASSSGQGNEKLFF
>TRBV6-5|15|-|TRBJ1-1|-
TGTGCCAGCAGTCGACTGGGACATTCGAACACTGAAGCTTTCTTT
CASSRLGHSNTEAFF
>TRBV5-1|15|few|TRBJ1-1|-
TGCGCCAGCAGGATGGTAGCGGGGGGATACACTGAAGCTTTCTTT
CASRMVAGGYTEAFF
>TRBV5-8|14|-|TRBJ2-2|-
TGTGCCAGCAGCTTGGCTGAGCGAACCGGGGAGCTGTTTTTT
CASSLAERTGELFF
>TRBV2|16|-|TRBJ2-5|TRBD1
TGTGCCAGCAGTGAAGTAGACAGGGTACGGCAAGAGACCCAGTACTTC
CASSEVDRVRQETQYF
>TRBV30|15|-|TRBJ2-7|TRBD1
TGTGCCTGGAGTGTACGGGGCAGGGGGTACGACGAGCAGTACTTC
CAWSVRGRGYDEQYF
>TRBV15|14|-|TRBJ1-1|TRBD1
TGTGCCACCAGCAGCGGACAGGGATCCACTGAAGCTTTCTTT
CATSSGQGSTEAFF
>TRBV4-1|13|-|TRBJ1-2|-
TGCGCCAGCAGCCCCGGGACAATCTATGGCTACACCTTC
CASSPGTIYGYTF
>TRBV6-5|15|once|TRBJ1-4|-
TGTGCCAGCAGTAAACTCCAGGGGCGTAATGAAAAACTGTTTTTT
CASSKLQGRNEKLFF
>TRBV3-1/TRBV3-2|11|-|TRBJ1-2|-
TGTGCCAGCAGCCAAGGTATCCTCTACACCTTC
CASSQGILYTF
>TRBV29-1|12|once|TRBJ2-5|-
TGCAGCGTTGAACAAGTAGAAGAGACCCAGTACTTC
CSVEQVEETQYF
>TRBV5-1|15|-|TRBJ1-6|-
TGCGCCAGCAGCCCTGACACAGGGTGGAATTCACCCCTCCACTTT
CASSPDTGWNSPLHF
>TRBV3-1/TRBV3-2|15|few|TRBJ2-5|TRBD1
TGTGCCAGCAGCTATGGACAGGGGACTGGGGAGACCCAGTACTTC
CASSYGQGTGETQYF
>TRBV7-2|14|-|TRBJ1-4|TRBD1
TGTGCCAGCAGCTTTGACAGGGGGAATGAAAAACTGTTTTTT
CASSFDRGNEKLFF
>TRBV6-5|16|-|TRBJ1-1|-
TGTGCCAGCAGTTACAGGATTGTGGGGGCAATGGCTGAAGCTTTCTTT
CASSYRIVGAMAEAFF
>TRBV5-8|15|once|TRBJ1-2|TRBD1
TGTGCCAGCAGCCCTGGGACAGGGGACTTCTATGGCTACACCTTC
CASSPGTGDFYGYTF
>TRBV4-1|16|-|TRBJ1-2|-
TGCGCCAGCACCCAGACCGTTGGAGGGGAACGCGGTGGCTACACCTTC
CASTQTVGGERGGYTF
>TRBV18|18|-|TRBJ1-5|TRBD1
TGTGCCAGCTCACCGGGACAGGGAATGAAGGTTGGGGGTCAGCCCCAGCATTTT
CASSPGQGMKVGGQPQHF
>TRBV18|13|-|TRBJ2-5|-
TGTGCCAGCTCACCGAATTGGCGGGAGACCCAGTACTTC
CASSPNWRETQYF
>TRBV9|15|-|TRBJ2-7|TRBD1
TGTGCCAGCAGCGCCCGGACAGGGGGCGACTACGAGCAGTACTTC
CASSARTGGDYEQYF
>TRBV4-1|15|-|TRBJ2-7|TRBD2
TGCGCCAGCAGCCAAGATCCCGGACTAGCGCCCGAGCAGTACTTC
CASSQDPGLAPEQYF